The 5 T cell receptor beta chains presented below share a single source sample, sequenced in a study of T cells after yellow fever vaccination. TCRdb re-derived calls from the 5' RACE reads in MiXCR, one entry per CDR3 protein. The repertoire holds fewer than 500,000 distinct CDR3 sequences, with about 19% as singletons. This specimen consisted of PBMCs, obtained before the yellow fever booster vaccination. All receptors derive from a man aged 18 to 30 who received the YFV17D yellow fever vaccine.

The genes are TRBV11-2 and TRBJ1-1, with 8 bases lining up with TRBD1. The junction had 6 bases not matched to a gene; V was cut back by 5 bases and J by 10 bases. The length of the CDR3 is 12 residues. Germline CDR1 and CDR2: SGHAT and FQNNGV. CDR3 sequence: CASSERTGRAFF. In DNA form, the CDR3 reads TGTGCCAGCAGCGAAAGGACAGGGAGAGCTTTCTTT.

This rearrangement joins TRBV6-5 to TRBJ1-3; the D is unclear. Trimming removed 3 bases from V and 0 bases from J, with 12 bases in between. Germline CDR1 MNHEY, CDR2 SVGAGI. The CDR3 runs 16 residues. The CDR3 nucleotides read TGTGCCAGCAGTTATGGAAGCCAGCCCTCTGGAAACACCATATATTTT. Translating it yields CASSYGSQPSGNTIYF.

The V gene is TRBV5-5, the J gene TRBJ2-7; D possibly matches TRBD1 or TRBD2 (5 bases each). The CDR3 length is 15 residues. V dropped 1 base and J dropped 2 bases, with 13 bases sitting between them. Germline V gene data show CDR1 as SGHKS and CDR2 as YYEKEE (reference sequence). CDR3 in DNA: TGTGCCAGCAGCTTGCGGGACGTCAGCCCCTACGAGCAGTACGTC. Encoded protein: CASSLRDVSPYEQYV.

This clonotype was picked up a small number of times. The chain carries TRBV27 and TRBJ2-2; the D gene is possibly TRBD2 (5 bases). The ends were cut back, 2 bases at V and 5 bases at J, with 9 bases in the middle. Germline CDR1 MNHEY, CDR2 SMNVEV (reference sequence). The CDR3 has 14 amino acids. CDR3 sequence reads: CASSLGTGTGELFF. The CDR3 DNA follows: TGTGCCAGCAGTTTAGGAACGGGAACCGGGGAGCTGTTTTTT.

The chain couples TRBV4-3 to TRBJ2-1; 8 bases line up with TRBD2. V lost 0 bases, J lost 8 bases, and 3 bases stayed unmatched. This CDR3 has 14 residues. From germline, CDR1 is LGHNA and CDR2 YSLEER. The CDR3 DNA sequence: TGCGCCAGCAGCCAAGAAGCGGGAGACTATGAGCAGTTCTTC. This translates into CASSQEAGDYEQFF.